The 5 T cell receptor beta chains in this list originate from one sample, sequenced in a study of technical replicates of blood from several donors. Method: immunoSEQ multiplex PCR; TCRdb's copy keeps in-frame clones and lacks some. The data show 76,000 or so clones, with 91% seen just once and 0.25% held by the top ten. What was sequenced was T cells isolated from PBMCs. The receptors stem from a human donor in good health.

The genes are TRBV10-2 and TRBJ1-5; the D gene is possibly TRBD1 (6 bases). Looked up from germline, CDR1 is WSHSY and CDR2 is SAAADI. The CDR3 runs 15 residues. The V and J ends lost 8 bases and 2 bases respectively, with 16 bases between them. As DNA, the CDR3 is TGCGCCAGCCGTCCAGGGGCAGGGGGCAATCAGCCCCAGCATTTT. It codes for CASRPGAGGNQPQHF.

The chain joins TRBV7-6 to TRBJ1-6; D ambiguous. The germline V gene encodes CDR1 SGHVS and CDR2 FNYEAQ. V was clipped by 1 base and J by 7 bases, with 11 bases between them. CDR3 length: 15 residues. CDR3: CASSLGRSRNSPLHF. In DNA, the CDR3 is TGTGCCAGCAGCTTAGGCCGCTCACGGAATTCACCCCTCCACTTT. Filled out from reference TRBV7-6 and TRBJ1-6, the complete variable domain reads GAGVSQSPRYKVTKRGQDVALRCDPISGHVSLYWYRQALGQGPEFLTYFNYEAQQDKSGLPNDRFSAERPEGSISTLTIQRTEQRDSAMYRCASSLGRSRNSPLHFGNGTRLTVT.

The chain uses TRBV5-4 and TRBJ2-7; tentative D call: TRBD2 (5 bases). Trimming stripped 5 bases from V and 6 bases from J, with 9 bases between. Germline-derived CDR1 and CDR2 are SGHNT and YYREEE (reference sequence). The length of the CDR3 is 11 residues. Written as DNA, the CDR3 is TGTGCCAGCAGTTTCGCGGGCGAGCAGTACTTC. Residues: CASSFAGEQYF.

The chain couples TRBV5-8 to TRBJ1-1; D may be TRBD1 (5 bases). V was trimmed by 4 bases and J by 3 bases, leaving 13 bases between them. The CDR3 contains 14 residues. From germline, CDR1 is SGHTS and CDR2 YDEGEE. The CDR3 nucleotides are TGTGCCAGCAGCCCGCAGGGTGAGGACACTGAAGCTTTCTTT. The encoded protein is CASSPQGEDTEAFF.

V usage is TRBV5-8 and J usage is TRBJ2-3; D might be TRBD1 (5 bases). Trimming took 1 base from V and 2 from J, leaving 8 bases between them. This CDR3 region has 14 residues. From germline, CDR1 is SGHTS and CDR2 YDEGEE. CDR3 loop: CASSLTGNTDTQYF. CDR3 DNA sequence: TGTGCCAGCAGCTTGACAGGAAACACAGATACGCAGTATTTT.